The rows below give T cell receptor beta chains drawn from one sample of a study of human CD8 memory T cell subsets. Reprocessing the 5' RACE reads, TCRdb reports a single entry for every CDR3 protein and omits DNA. The ten most abundant clones cover around 22% of a sample with 6,500 to 7,000 distinct CDR3 sequences. Sequencing was performed on CD8+ stem-like memory T cells (TSCM and TCM) sorted from PBMCs. These receptors were taken from a human donor in good health. CDR3s include the opening cysteine and the closing phenylalanine or tryptophan. Each record gives: J gene, V gene, clone size, CDR3 length, CDR3 protein. Not every row has a clone size; where given, it reads once, few, many or a size class.

J gene: TRBJ2-1; V gene: TRBV9; clone size: NA; CDR3 length: 16; CDR3 protein: CASSFTGTGTYNEQFF
J gene: TRBJ2-1; V gene: TRBV7-9; clone size: NA; CDR3 length: 16; CDR3 protein: CASSLEAGVHDNEQFF
J gene: TRBJ1-6; V gene: TRBV20-1; clone size: NA; CDR3 length: 16; CDR3 protein: CSARDRLSGESSPLHF
J gene: TRBJ2-7; V gene: TRBV7-8; clone size: NA; CDR3 length: 14; CDR3 protein: CASSYGTGGNEQYF
J gene: TRBJ2-7; V gene: TRBV7-9; clone size: NA; CDR3 length: 17; CDR3 protein: CASSLESGPLATYEQYF
J gene: TRBJ2-3; V gene: TRBV28; clone size: NA; CDR3 length: 15; CDR3 protein: CASSLRTGETDTQYF
J gene: TRBJ2-7; V gene: TRBV5-1; clone size: NA; CDR3 length: 12; CDR3 protein: CASRGSGYEQYF
J gene: TRBJ2-2; V gene: TRBV24-1; clone size: NA; CDR3 length: 14; CDR3 protein: CATSVGRDSGELFF
J gene: TRBJ1-1; V gene: TRBV19; clone size: NA; CDR3 length: 14; CDR3 protein: CASSIDRWNTEAFF
J gene: TRBJ2-2; V gene: TRBV19; clone size: NA; CDR3 length: 16; CDR3 protein: CASSIPPGGFTGELFF
J gene: TRBJ2-7; V gene: TRBV6-5; clone size: NA; CDR3 length: 15; CDR3 protein: CASRGATLPDHEQYF
J gene: TRBJ1-1; V gene: TRBV6-2/TRBV6-3; clone size: medium-sized; CDR3 length: 13; CDR3 protein: CASSRNGGTEAFF
J gene: TRBJ2-7; V gene: TRBV4-3; clone size: NA; CDR3 length: 16; CDR3 protein: CASSQDFSGSSYEQYF
J gene: TRBJ2-1; V gene: TRBV11-2; clone size: NA; CDR3 length: 17; CDR3 protein: CASSFNPGHSSYNEQFF
J gene: TRBJ2-7; V gene: TRBV5-1; clone size: NA; CDR3 length: 14; CDR3 protein: CASSLAGGLDEQYF
J gene: TRBJ1-1; V gene: TRBV7-2; clone size: NA; CDR3 length: 14; CDR3 protein: CASSPEGVGTEAFF
J gene: TRBJ1-1; V gene: TRBV7-9; clone size: NA; CDR3 length: 12; CDR3 protein: CASSSRGQEAFF
J gene: TRBJ2-7; V gene: TRBV27; clone size: NA; CDR3 length: 16; CDR3 protein: CASSPRDDPNMYEQYF
J gene: TRBJ2-5; V gene: TRBV2; clone size: NA; CDR3 length: 15; CDR3 protein: CASSEAQRNQETQYF
J gene: TRBJ1-4; V gene: TRBV4-1; clone size: large; CDR3 length: 18; CDR3 protein: CASSQDPGTAATNEKLFF
J gene: TRBJ1-4; V gene: TRBV4-2; clone size: NA; CDR3 length: 16; CDR3 protein: CASSQVVAGDGEKLFF
J gene: TRBJ1-6; V gene: TRBV2; clone size: NA; CDR3 length: 17; CDR3 protein: CASSEARGKSYNSPLHF
J gene: TRBJ2-1; V gene: TRBV2; clone size: NA; CDR3 length: 16; CDR3 protein: CASSELVGTTYNEQFF
J gene: TRBJ1-1; V gene: TRBV3-2; clone size: NA; CDR3 length: 15; CDR3 protein: CASSQEPGGNTEAFF
J gene: TRBJ2-3; V gene: TRBV6-5; clone size: NA; CDR3 length: 15; CDR3 protein: CASSYFRDKEDTQYF
J gene: TRBJ2-7; V gene: TRBV20-1; clone size: NA; CDR3 length: 15; CDR3 protein: CSATKGQAPSYEQYF
J gene: TRBJ2-1; V gene: TRBV9; clone size: NA; CDR3 length: 15; CDR3 protein: CASSPLGSGGNEQFF
J gene: TRBJ2-1; V gene: TRBV10-2; clone size: medium-sized; CDR3 length: 15; CDR3 protein: CASSGTGDSYNEQFF
J gene: TRBJ2-1; V gene: TRBV7-6; clone size: NA; CDR3 length: 15; CDR3 protein: CASSWDRAPYNEQFF
J gene: TRBJ1-1; V gene: TRBV29-1; clone size: NA; CDR3 length: 12; CDR3 protein: CSVYPIGPEAFF
J gene: TRBJ2-2; V gene: TRBV5-5; clone size: medium-sized; CDR3 length: 15; CDR3 protein: CASSFGPLNTGELFF
J gene: TRBJ2-2; V gene: TRBV19; clone size: NA; CDR3 length: 13; CDR3 protein: CASSPGTAGELFF
J gene: TRBJ2-3; V gene: TRBV4-1; clone size: NA; CDR3 length: 12; CDR3 protein: CASSQGAYTQYF
J gene: TRBJ2-4; V gene: TRBV28; clone size: NA; CDR3 length: 15; CDR3 protein: CASSTPTVAKNIQYF
J gene: TRBJ2-2; V gene: TRBV20-1; clone size: NA; CDR3 length: 15; CDR3 protein: CSASPPMGDVGELFF
J gene: TRBJ2-1; V gene: TRBV28; clone size: NA; CDR3 length: 13; CDR3 protein: CASSIPTGYEQFF
J gene: TRBJ2-1; V gene: TRBV29-1; clone size: NA; CDR3 length: 13; CDR3 protein: CSGVGSQPNEQFF
J gene: TRBJ2-7; V gene: TRBV5-6; clone size: NA; CDR3 length: 15; CDR3 protein: CASSVQRGAPYEQYF
J gene: TRBJ2-7; V gene: TRBV7-2; clone size: NA; CDR3 length: 13; CDR3 protein: CASSLVANHEQYF
J gene: TRBJ2-7; V gene: TRBV9; clone size: NA; CDR3 length: 13; CDR3 protein: CASSVASGGEQYF
J gene: TRBJ2-3; V gene: TRBV15; clone size: NA; CDR3 length: 12; CDR3 protein: CATSFYTDTQYF
J gene: TRBJ1-1; V gene: TRBV5-1; clone size: NA; CDR3 length: 15; CDR3 protein: CASSLVGPMNTEAFF
J gene: TRBJ2-1; V gene: TRBV6-2/TRBV6-3; clone size: NA; CDR3 length: 18; CDR3 protein: CASLDSTSGSSGGDEQFF
J gene: TRBJ2-3; V gene: TRBV6-2/TRBV6-3; clone size: NA; CDR3 length: 13; CDR3 protein: CASSLRETDTQYF
J gene: TRBJ2-1; V gene: TRBV28; clone size: NA; CDR3 length: 12; CDR3 protein: CASSLSRLRQFF
J gene: TRBJ2-1; V gene: TRBV11-2; clone size: medium-sized; CDR3 length: 17; CDR3 protein: CASSLVHGLAERNEQFF
J gene: TRBJ2-3; V gene: TRBV12-3/TRBV12-4; clone size: NA; CDR3 length: 15; CDR3 protein: CASTHSLDRAYTQYF
J gene: TRBJ2-5; V gene: TRBV13; clone size: NA; CDR3 length: 16; CDR3 protein: CASSLGPGQTQETQYF
J gene: TRBJ2-3; V gene: TRBV27; clone size: medium-sized; CDR3 length: 12; CDR3 protein: CASRISTDTQYF
J gene: TRBJ2-1; V gene: TRBV12-3/TRBV12-4; clone size: NA; CDR3 length: 12; CDR3 protein: CASSGVGEEQFF
J gene: TRBJ1-4; V gene: TRBV11-2; clone size: NA; CDR3 length: 16; CDR3 protein: CASSSTPGAKGEKLFF
J gene: TRBJ2-6; V gene: TRBV6-5; clone size: NA; CDR3 length: 15; CDR3 protein: CASSYTASGANVLTF
J gene: TRBJ1-4; V gene: TRBV9; clone size: medium-sized; CDR3 length: 15; CDR3 protein: CASSAYSDKNEKLFF
J gene: TRBJ1-1; V gene: TRBV30; clone size: medium-sized; CDR3 length: 14; CDR3 protein: CAWSHAGGNTEAFF
J gene: TRBJ1-5; V gene: TRBV15; clone size: NA; CDR3 length: 15; CDR3 protein: CATSGQGRRNQPQHF